A single sample is the source of the 13 T cell receptor beta chains below, sequenced in a study of OX40 agonist ivuxolimab in advanced cancers. The protocol was immunoSEQ multiplex PCR, while the TCRdb copy is restricted to in-frame clones and leaves out a portion. The table lists 20,000 to 25,000 clones, around 84% of them singletons. The sample consisted of CD4+ or CD8+ T cells sorted from blood, taken in a trial of the OX40 agonist ivuxolimab. These receptor sequences come from an adult with an advanced solid tumor such as melanoma, head and neck, liver or kidney cancer.

The chain employs TRBV27 and TRBJ1-1, with D hard to call. V was cut by 6 bases and J by 2 bases, with 10 bases left in between. Germline lookup yields CDR1 MNHEY and CDR2 SMNVEV (reference sequence). The CDR3 is made up of 13 amino acids. CDR3: CASRDGGNTEAFF. In nucleotides, the CDR3 is TGTGCCAGCAGGGACGGAGGAAACACTGAAGCTTTCTTT.

This clone is deemed medium-sized. This chain uses TRBV7-2 with TRBJ2-3; 10 bases agree with TRBD1. Trimming at V came to 2 bases and at J to 2 bases, leaving 10 bases not matched to a gene. The CDR3 length is 18 residues. Germline lookup yields CDR1 SGHTA and CDR2 FQGNSA. This CDR3 reads CASSLPSSGQGFTDTQYF. The CDR3 coding sequence is TGTGCCAGCAGCTTACCCAGTTCGGGACAGGGGTTCACAGATACGCAGTATTTT.

The chain couples TRBV6-5 to TRBJ1-2; no clear D gene. The CDR3 totals 13 residues. Germline V gives CDR1 MNHEY, CDR2 SVGAGI. Trimming removed 2 bases from V and 8 bases from J, with 12 bases in between. This chain's CDR3 is CASSYGTGWGYTF. The DNA of the CDR3 is TGTGCCAGCAGTTACGGTACGGGATGGGGCTACACCTTC.

The sample holds one count of this clone. V gene TRBV7-2 combines with J gene TRBJ2-1, with TRBD2 matching over 13 bases. After removal of 1 base from V and 8 bases from J, the junction contained 2 bases not matched to a gene. CDR3 length equals 15 residues. Per the germline V gene, CDR1 is SGHTA and CDR2 is FQGNSA. The CDR3 DNA follows: TGTGCCAGCAGCTTAGGGACTAGCGGGGGTTATGAGCAGTTCTTC. Translated: CASSLGTSGGYEQFF. The full variable domain, rest sourced from reference TRBV7-2 and TRBJ2-1, is GAGVSQSPSNKVTEKGKDVELRCDPISGHTALYWYRQSLGQGLEFLIYFQGNSAPDKSGLPSDRFSAERTGGSVSTLTIQRTQQEDSAVYLCASSLGTSGGYEQFFGPGTRLTVL.

The chain uses TRBV2 and TRBJ1-1; unclear D gene. V was clipped by 6 bases and J by 10 bases, with 24 bases between them. Germline CDR1 reads SNHLY; CDR2 reads FYNNEI. The CDR3 runs 15 residues. The CDR3 sequence: CASRGTGSHTIGAFF. For the CDR3, the DNA is TGTGCCAGCAGAGGAACCGGGAGCCACACTATAGGAGCTTTCTTT.

The chain links TRBV15 to TRBJ2-3, with unresolved D. CDR1 and CDR2 from the germline V gene are LNHNV and YYDKDF (reference sequence). Trimming took 0 bases from V and 6 from J, leaving 4 bases between them. This CDR3 region has 12 residues. The CDR3 DNA sequence: TGTGCCACCAGCAGAGAACGGGATACGCAGTATTTT. Residues: CATSRERDTQYF.

The rearrangement joins TRBV4-1 to TRBJ2-1, with TRBD2 identical over 14 bases. Germline loops: CDR1 MGHRA, CDR2 YSYEKL. After removal of 6 bases from V and 7 bases from J, the junction contained 2 bases not matched to a gene. There are 14 residues in the CDR3. The CDR3 region is CASSRTSGGNEQFF. As DNA, the CDR3 is TGCGCCAGCAGTCGGACTAGCGGGGGGAATGAGCAGTTCTTC.

This sequence joins TRBV7-9 and TRBJ1-5; D unclear. The V end was cut by 4 bases, the J end by 3 bases, with 10 bases between. From germline, CDR1 is SEHNR and CDR2 FQNEAQ (reference sequence). This CDR3 is 14 amino acids long. CDR3 sequence (DNA): TGTGCCAGCAGCTCGACGGGGATCAATCAGCCCCAGCATTTT. This encodes CASSSTGINQPQHF.

The chain carries TRBV19 and TRBJ1-3; weak D call: TRBD1 (5 bases). Trimming cost V 6 bases and J 0 bases, with 9 bases left between them. The CDR3 spans 14 residues. Germline V gives CDR1 LNHDA, CDR2 SQIVND (reference sequence). CDR3 DNA sequence: TGTGCCAGTAGGGACACCCACTCTGGAAACACCATATATTTT. Amino acid sequence: CASRDTHSGNTIYF.

This clone was found once. The chain links TRBV2 to TRBJ1-2; D is ambiguous. The germline V and J ends were trimmed by 4 bases and 6 bases, with 12 bases remaining between them. The CDR3 length is 13 residues. The germline V gene encodes CDR1 SNHLY and CDR2 FYNNEI. CDR3 nucleotides: TGTGCCAGCAGTGGCCGGATTACTAATGGCTACACCTTC. This sequence encodes CASSGRITNGYTF.

V usage is TRBV13 and J usage is TRBJ2-3, with D perhaps matching TRBD1 or TRBD2 (5 bases each). Germline values: CDR1 PRHDT, CDR2 FYEKMQ (reference sequence). V lost 3 bases and J lost 2, with 9 bases in between. The CDR3 is made up of 14 amino acids. The DNA of the CDR3 is TGTGCCAGCAGCTTGGTGGGGGACACAGATACGCAGTATTTT. Residues: CASSLVGDTDTQYF. The variable domain in full, completed from reference TRBV13 and TRBJ2-3, reads AAGVIQSPRHLIKEKRETATLKCYPIPRHDTVYWYQQGPGQDPQFLISFYEKMQSDKGSIPDRFSAQQFSDYHSELNMSSLELGDSALYFCASSLVGDTDTQYFGPGTRLTVL.

The genes are TRBV5-1 and TRBJ2-1; unclear D gene. This CDR3 comprises 14 residues. The germline V and J ends were trimmed by 3 bases and 4 bases, with 11 bases remaining between them. Germline values: CDR1 SGHRS, CDR2 YFSETQ. CDR3 sequence reads: CASSSDGEYNEQFF. CDR3 nucleotides: TGCGCCAGCAGCTCCGATGGGGAATACAATGAGCAGTTCTTC.

The rearrangement joins TRBV13 to TRBJ2-7, with unresolved D. Germline-derived CDR1 and CDR2 are PRHDT and FYEKMQ (reference sequence). V was clipped by 2 bases and J by 2 bases, with 4 bases between them. The CDR3 covers 12 residues. The CDR3 DNA is TGTGCCAGCAGCTTACTCCCCTACGAGCAGTACTTC. Protein: CASSLLPYEQYF.